This TCR beta chain appears in the sequencing data of a study of OX40 agonist ivuxolimab in advanced cancers. About the research overall: Dose-escalation cases comprised hepatocellular carcinoma, melanoma, renal cell or head and neck cancer. Whole-study results and caveats: Averaging showed that CD8+ T cells had more expanded clones than CD4+ did. Among the nonresponders, some also had low normalized T-cell clonal expansion.

Libraries were prepared by immunoSEQ multiplex PCR; TCRdb keeps only in-frame clonotypes and omits some of them. This sample carries under 100,000 clones, about 88% of them seen once, and the ten largest clones take around 0.34%. As concerns this clone: Its antigen is unidentified.

The CDR3 length is 16 residues. From germline, CDR1 is MDHEN and CDR2 SYDVKM. The chain links TRBV28 to TRBJ2-5; tentatively, D is TRBD1 (6 bases). With the DNA end fitting TRBJ2-7 better, the J assignment may be wrong. This sample comprised CD4+ or CD8+ T cells sorted from blood, obtained in a trial of the OX40 agonist ivuxolimab. This clonotype was sampled from an adult with an advanced solid tumor such as melanoma, head and neck, liver or kidney cancer. The CDR3 here is CASRTAFGDNYYEQYF. CDR3 DNA sequence: TGTGCCAGCAGGACCGCCTTCGGGGACAACTACTACGAGCAGTACTTC.